This T cell receptor beta chain was obtained from a study of blood T cell repertoires in COVID-19. Background on the study: Material from acute and convalescent COVID-19 was sourced from the United States, Italy and Spain. The analysed material was cDNA or gDNA that came from T cells, B-cell-depleted T cells, or PBMCs.

Here immunoSEQ multiplex PCR was the method, and the copy in TCRdb shows in-frame clones only, minus some. The sample carries fewer than 140,000 clones, roughly four fifths recorded once. The TCR originated in a woman between 55 and 75 years old with acute or convalescent COVID-19. The specimen was peripheral blood.

The CDR3 here is CASSLWGLSTDTQYF. The DNA for the CDR3 is TGTGCCAGCAGCTTATGGGGACTTTCCACAGATACGCAGTATTTT. This sequence joins TRBV7-8 and TRBJ2-3, with D possibly being TRBD2 (6 bases). The CDR3 spans 15 residues. CDR1 is SGHVS and CDR2 is FQNEAQ in the germline V gene. Trimming took 2 bases from V and 2 from J, leaving 11 bases between them.